This TCR beta chain appears in the sequencing data of a study of blood T cell repertoires in COVID-19. Study as a whole: The origin of the acute and convalescent COVID-19 samples was the United States, Italy and Spain. The cDNA or gDNA used as material had been derived from T cells, B-cell-depleted T cells, or PBMCs.

Cohort 3 recovery required two negative PCRs, clearance, or symptom resolution. Trimming cost V 6 bases and J 1 base; bases outside gene matches: 19. Germline V lookup: CDR1 SGHRS, CDR2 YFSETQ. This CDR3 has 18 residues. Per the authors' pipeline: The authors estimated nucleated cell counts from reference gene primer amplification. Only in-frame clones appear in the TCRdb table, and some are missing; sequencing was by immunoSEQ multiplex PCR. V and J calls and clone size are those listed in that table; D and trimming were worked out from the DNA. The data contain more than 250,000 clones, approximately 87% of them singletons.

What was sequenced was PBMCs or T cells enriched from blood (not recorded which). The TCR comes from a woman younger than 45 who had recovered from COVID-19. This chain connects TRBV5-1 to TRBJ2-7; 7 nucleotides agree with TRBD1. In DNA form, the CDR3 reads TGCGCCAGCACCGCGACCCCCTCGGGACAGTCACTATCCTACGAGCAGTACTTC. This sequence encodes CASTATPSGQSLSYEQYF.